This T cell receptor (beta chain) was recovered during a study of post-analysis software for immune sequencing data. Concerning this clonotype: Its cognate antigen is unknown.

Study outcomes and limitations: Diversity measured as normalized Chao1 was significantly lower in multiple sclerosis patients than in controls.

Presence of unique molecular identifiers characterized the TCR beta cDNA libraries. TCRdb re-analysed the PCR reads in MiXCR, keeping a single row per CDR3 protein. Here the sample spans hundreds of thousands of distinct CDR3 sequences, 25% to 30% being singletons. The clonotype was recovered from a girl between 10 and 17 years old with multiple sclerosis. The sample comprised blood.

The CDR3 coding sequence is TGCGCCAGCAGCTTGTCCCAGGGGAGCTACAATGAGCAGTTCTTC. Translating gives CASSLSQGSYNEQFF. V and J are TRBV5-1 and TRBJ2-1, with D possibly TRBD1 on 6 matching bases. This CDR3 is built from 15 residues. Trimming left V 1 base short and J 3 bases short, with 11 bases between. Germline V gene data show CDR1 as SGHRS and CDR2 as YFSETQ.